Following are 32 T cell receptor beta chains from one sample sequenced in a study of T cells in Graves' hyperthyroidism and ophthalmopathy. RNA transcripts were the template for amplifying TCR beta CDR3 regions. TCR CDR3 regions were first amplified by RT-PCR with HTBI primers. MiXCR was run by TCRdb on the multiplex PCR reads, yielding one entry per CDR3 protein. The table lists around 99,000 distinct CDR3 sequences, 15% to 20% of them singletons, with less than 50% in the top ten. Material for sequencing was blood. The receptors stem from a woman in her forties or fifties with Graves' hyperthyroidism.

The sample holds many counts of this clonotype. The chain joins TRBV12-3 or TRBV12-4 to TRBJ1-6; D ambiguous. Trimming took 3 bases from V and 9 from J, leaving 15 bases between them. There are 15 residues in the CDR3. This CDR3 is CASSFRSGVGSPLHF. The DNA for the CDR3 is TGTGCCAGCAGTTTTAGATCTGGCGTTGGTTCACCCCTCCACTTT.

In this sample, this clonotype turned up many times. V is TRBV2 and J is TRBJ2-5; possible D gene TRBD1, 5 bases. The ends were cut back, 3 bases at V and 3 bases at J, with 8 bases in the middle. CDR1 and CDR2 from the germline V gene are SNHLY and FYNNEI. This CDR3 region has 13 residues. The CDR3 spells CASSEVREETQYF. Written as DNA, the CDR3 is TGTGCCAGCAGTGAGGTCAGGGAAGAGACCCAGTACTTC.

This chain links TRBV24-1 with TRBJ2-5; D is undetermined. Trimming stripped 6 bases from V and 4 bases from J, with 8 bases between. Per the germline V gene, CDR1 is KGHDR and CDR2 is SFDVKD. The CDR3 runs 12 residues. The CDR3 protein is CATSRIGETQYF. The CDR3 bases are TGTGCCACCAGTAGGATCGGAGAGACCCAGTACTTC.

This clonotype has ten or more counts. At one end, the junction sequence differs from germline, possibly due to a read error. This chain links TRBV12-3 or TRBV12-4 with TRBJ1-6; D possibly corresponds to TRBD1 (6 bases). The CDR3 has 12 residues. The CDR3 spells CASSLGGSPLHF. CDR3 DNA sequence: TGTGCCAGCAGCTTAGGGGGTTCACCCCTCCACTTT.

The sample holds many counts of this clonotype. J is TRBJ2-5 and V is TRBV29-1; no clear D gene. The CDR3 is made up of 11 amino acids. The V end was cut by 7 bases, the J end by 5 bases, with 11 bases between. Germline CDR1 reads SQVTM; CDR2 reads ANQGSEA. DNA for the CDR3: TGCAGCGCAAAAGTTTTGGAGACCCAGTACTTC. Encoded protein: CSAKVLETQYF. The variable domain in full, completed from reference TRBV29-1 and TRBJ2-5, reads SAVISQKPSRDICQRGTSLTIQCQVDSQVTMMFWYRQQPGQSLTLIATANQGSEATYESGFVIDKFPISRPNLTFSTLTVSNMSPEDSSIYLCSAKVLETQYFGPGTRLLVL.

This clonotype was detected many times. This chain links TRBV5-6 with TRBJ2-4; no reliable D call. Between the trimmed V and J ends, which lost 0 bases and 5 bases, there was a span of 9 bases. The length of the CDR3 is 14 residues. Germline V gene sequence: CDR1 SGHDT, CDR2 YYEEEE. CDR3 residues: CASSLALWENIQYF. Here the CDR3 DNA reads TGTGCCAGCAGCTTGGCCCTATGGGAAAACATTCAGTACTTC.

This clonotype was observed at least ten times. The CDR3 protein is CASSLVGEETQYF. For the CDR3, the DNA is TGTGCCAGCAGTTTAGTGGGGGAAGAGACCCAGTACTTC. The V gene is TRBV12-3 or TRBV12-4, the J gene TRBJ2-5; perhaps D is TRBD1 or TRBD2 (5 bases each). The CDR3 totals 13 residues. The V end lost 1 base, the J end lost 3 bases, and 6 bases lay between the germline ends.

This clonotype was found many times. The rearrangement joins TRBV20-1 to TRBJ2-2; D is unresolved. This CDR3 is 13 amino acids long. The germline CDR1 and CDR2 sequences are DFQATT and SNEGSKA (reference sequence). V was pared by 5 bases and J by 4 bases, with 11 bases between. CDR3 DNA: TGCAGTGCTGCATTGCCGGGCACCGGGGAGCTGTTTTTT. It is translated as CSAALPGTGELFF.

Many counts were recorded for this clonotype. V is TRBV5-6 and J is TRBJ1-4; no clear D. The germline CDR1 and CDR2 sequences are SGHDT and YYEEEE. V was pared by 4 bases and J by 0 bases, with 10 bases between. This CDR3 region has 15 residues. The CDR3 region is CASSEAGATNEKLFF. The CDR3 DNA is TGTGCCAGCAGCGAGGCGGGTGCAACTAATGAAAAACTGTTTTTT.

This clonotype was detected ten times or more. V and J are TRBV5-1 and TRBJ2-7; TRBD1 matches at 9 bases. Trimming removed 8 bases from V and 0 bases from J; junction bases left unmatched: 6. The CDR3 covers 14 residues. CDR1 is SGHRS and CDR2 is YFSETQ in the germline V gene. The CDR3 nucleotides are TGCGCCAGTACAATGACAGGGGGCTCCTACGAGCAGTACTTC. Translating it yields CASTMTGGSYEQYF.

In its sample, this clonotype was seen many times. The rearrangement joins TRBV6-5 to TRBJ1-1, with unresolved D. Germline V gene sequence: CDR1 MNHEY, CDR2 SVGAGI. This CDR3 has 12 amino acids. V lost 0 bases, J lost 7 bases, and 6 bases lay in between. For the CDR3, the DNA is TGTGCCAGCAGTTACTCGGAGAGTGAAGCTTTCTTT. It is translated as CASSYSESEAFF.

This clonotype was seen repeatedly, ten times or more. CDR3 sequence reads: CASQAGHQETQYF. The CDR3 nucleotides read TGTGCCTCCCAGGCGGGGCACCAAGAGACCCAGTACTTC. The rearrangement uses TRBV28 and TRBJ2-5, with D perhaps matching TRBD2 (6 bases). Per germline, CDR1 MDHEN and CDR2 SYDVKM. The CDR3 totals 13 residues. The ends were cut back, 11 bases at V and 0 bases at J, with 13 bases in the middle.

This clonotype was detected ten times or more. The chain couples TRBV15 to TRBJ2-3; TRBD2 matches at 8 bases. Germline V gives CDR1 LNHNV, CDR2 YYDKDF (reference sequence). The length of the CDR3 is 15 residues. The junction had 11 bases not matched to a gene; V was cut back by 5 bases and J by 7 bases. CDR3 protein: CATSPGRAYLNTQYF. The CDR3 bases are TGTGCCACCAGCCCCGGGAGGGCCTATTTAAATACGCAGTATTTT.

This clonotype came up many times. CDR3 in amino acids: CASSTGTGLTDTQYF. The CDR3 region has the DNA TGTGCCAGCAGTACCGGGACAGGGTTAACAGATACGCAGTATTTT. V gene TRBV2 combines with J gene TRBJ2-3; 9 bases agree with TRBD1. Germline V gene lookup returns CDR1 SNHLY and CDR2 FYNNEI. The J segment lost 3 bases and the V segment lost 5 bases, leaving 6 bases of the junction unmatched. The CDR3 has 15 residues.

This clonotype occurred many times. The rearrangement links TRBV12-3 or TRBV12-4 to TRBJ2-5; no clear D gene. CDR3 length: 11 residues. V lost 6 bases, J lost 2 bases, and 4 bases lay in between. DNA for the CDR3: TGTGCCAGCAGCCGGCAAGAGACCCAGTACTTC. It codes for CASSRQETQYF.

This clonotype came up many times. This chain uses TRBV20-1 with TRBJ1-4; D is unresolved. V lost 5 bases and J lost 8, with 18 bases in between. Germline values: CDR1 DFQATT, CDR2 SNEGSKA (reference sequence). The CDR3 has 14 amino acids. CDR3 sequence (DNA): TGCAGTGCTGTGGGTCAGAGGGCAGTAGAAAAACTGTTTTTT. Translation: CSAVGQRAVEKLFF.

This clonotype was counted at least ten times. V gene TRBV4-2 combines with J gene TRBJ2-1; either TRBD1 or TRBD2 may supply D (5 bases each). Trimming took off 1 base at V and 9 bases at J, with 7 bases between the two ends. CDR1 and CDR2 from the germline V gene are LGHNA and YNFKEQ. The CDR3 contains 12 residues. CDR3 protein: CASSQGGSEQFF. The CDR3 DNA follows: TGTGCCAGCAGCCAAGGGGGGAGTGAGCAGTTCTTC.

As to this clonotype: Here the CDR3 omits its conserved ending phenylalanine or tryptophan, so a read error is the likely source. The chain couples TRBV18 to TRBJ2-5, with TRBD2 matching over 7 bases. The CDR3 is 16 residues long. With V trimmed by 6 bases and J by 3 bases, 13 bases remained unmatched. From germline, CDR1 is KGHSH and CDR2 LQKENI. The CDR3 bases are TGTGCCAGCTCGCAAGCCCAGCGGGACTCCAAAGAGACCCAGTACCTC. It specifies CASSQAQRDSKETQYL.

Many counts were recorded for this clonotype. The rearrangement links TRBV5-1 to TRBJ2-1; 8 nucleotides line up with TRBD1. The V gene's germline CDR1 is SGHRS and CDR2 YFSETQ. The CDR3 consists of 14 residues. V shed 0 bases, J shed 6 bases, and the junction held 2 bases outside the gene matches. Here the CDR3 DNA reads TGCGCCAGCAGCTTGGGCGGACAGGGCAATGAGCAGTTCTTC. It encodes CASSLGGQGNEQFF.

This clonotype showed up many times. This sequence joins TRBV27 and TRBJ2-7, with D possibly being TRBD2 (6 bases). This CDR3 contains 15 residues. V lost 5 bases and J 3 bases, leaving 17 bases between the germline ends. Germline CDR1 is MNHEY and CDR2 is SMNVEV (reference sequence). CDR3 protein: CASSPRDWPDYEQYF. The CDR3 DNA is TGTGCCAGCAGTCCCAGGGACTGGCCTGACTACGAGCAGTACTTC.

This clonotype has more than one count but fewer than ten. Just one base apart from a much larger clone, this may be a read error. J is TRBJ2-1 and V is TRBV28; 9 positions match TRBD2. CDR1 MDHEN and CDR2 SYDVKM come from the germline V gene. This CDR3 contains 16 residues. Here the CDR3 reads CTSSLRASGTYNEQFF. Written as DNA, the CDR3 is TGTACCAGCAGTCTCCGGGCTAGCGGGACATACAATGAGCAGTTCTTC.

This clonotype was observed many times. This sequence joins TRBV7-9 and TRBJ2-1; D is perhaps TRBD2 (5 bases). Germline values: CDR1 SEHNR, CDR2 FQNEAQ (reference sequence). V lost 7 bases and J 0 bases, leaving 10 bases between the germline ends. The CDR3 has 14 amino acids. The CDR3 DNA is TGTGCCAGCAACCCTGGAGGCTCCTACAATGAGCAGTTCTTC. This translates into CASNPGGSYNEQFF.

This clonotype was recorded many times. V is TRBV4-1 and J is TRBJ2-2, with 11 nucleotides matching TRBD1. The V gene end was trimmed by 4 bases and the J gene end by 3 bases; junction bases not matched to a gene: 13. CDR1 and CDR2 from the germline V gene are MGHRA and YSYEKL. The CDR3 contains 19 residues. In DNA form, the CDR3 reads TGCGCCAGCAGCCTTTGGACAGGGGGCGTTTTTAGTGACACCGGGGAGCTGTTTTTT. Protein product: CASSLWTGGVFSDTGELFF.

This clonotype came up many times. This chain joins TRBV28 and TRBJ1-6; tentatively, D is TRBD1 (5 bases). The V end lost 5 bases, the J end lost 7 bases, and 18 bases lay between the germline ends. The CDR3 spans 16 residues. Germline assignment: CDR1 MDHEN and CDR2 SYDVKM. The chain's CDR3 is CASSLSWGLRNSPLHF. The DNA of the CDR3 is TGTGCCAGCAGTCTCAGCTGGGGACTCCGAAATTCACCCCTCCACTTT.

This clonotype was recorded many times. This chain joins TRBV19 and TRBJ1-1, with TRBD1 as a possible D gene (6 bases). CDR3 length: 14 residues. The V end was cut by 3 bases, the J end by 4 bases, with 12 bases between. Per the germline V gene, CDR1 is LNHDA and CDR2 is SQIVND (reference sequence). CDR3 loop: CASSIDGGRTEAFF. Here the CDR3 DNA reads TGTGCCAGTAGTATTGATGGGGGGCGCACTGAAGCTTTCTTT.

This clonotype was seen ten or more times. The junction differs from germline at one of its ends, possibly a read error. The genes are TRBV20-1 and TRBJ2-2, with a tentative D call TRBD1 (6 bases). The CDR3 is 14 amino acids. Germline CDR1 is DFQATT and CDR2 is SNEGSKA (reference sequence). In DNA, the CDR3 is TGCAGTGCCACCCCAGGGGCGAACACCGGGGAGCCGTTTTTT. It yields the protein CSATPGANTGEPFF.

This clonotype was recorded at least ten times. The V gene is TRBV15, the J gene TRBJ2-5; D is possibly TRBD2 (6 bases). Germline CDR1 is LNHNV and CDR2 is YYDKDF (reference sequence). The ends were cut back, 1 base at V and 5 bases at J, with 23 bases in the middle. CDR3 length: 18 residues. The CDR3 loop reads CATSRGASSAPRLETQYF. In nucleotides, the CDR3 is TGTGCCACCAGCAGAGGCGCGTCTAGCGCCCCCCGTCTGGAGACCCAGTACTTC.

This clonotype came up many times. CDR3 in amino acids: CASSDSGFLLEQYF. CDR3 nucleotide sequence: TGTGCCAGCAGTGATTCAGGATTCCTCCTCGAGCAGTACTTC. The rearrangement joins TRBV6-1 to TRBJ2-7, with D hard to call. Between the trimmed V and J ends, which lost 3 bases and 6 bases, there was a span of 15 bases. This CDR3 comprises 14 residues. CDR1 is MNHNS, CDR2 SASEGT, per germline.

The rearrangement uses TRBV19 and TRBJ2-1; 8 bases agree with TRBD2. The CDR3 runs 16 residues. The trim removed 5 bases at V and 1 base at J, leaving 7 bases unmatched. Looked up from germline, CDR1 is LNHDA and CDR2 is SQIVND (reference sequence). The CDR3 reads CASSSWTSRSYNEQFF. The CDR3 nucleotides read TGTGCCAGTAGTTCCTGGACTAGCAGGTCCTACAATGAGCAGTTCTTC.

This clonotype occurred a few times. This rearrangement joins TRBV7-3 to TRBJ2-1; D is ambiguous. V was cut by 5 bases and J by 5 bases, with 10 bases left in between. The CDR3 consists of 13 residues. The germline V gene encodes CDR1 SGHTA and CDR2 FQGTGA. CDR3 coding DNA: TGTGCCAGCAGCCCTATTAGGGACAATGAGCAGTTCTTC. It is translated as CASSPIRDNEQFF.

The table lists this clonotype with many counts. The chain carries TRBV15 and TRBJ1-2; 8 bases are shared with TRBD1. This CDR3 contains 15 residues. The trim removed 1 base at V and 7 bases at J, leaving 8 bases unmatched. Germline loops: CDR1 LNHNV, CDR2 YYDKDF (reference sequence). The CDR3 reads CATSRASQGAIGYTF. Here the CDR3 DNA reads TGTGCCACCAGCAGAGCTTCCCAGGGGGCGATTGGCTACACCTTC.

Many counts were recorded for this clonotype. This rearrangement joins TRBV28 to TRBJ1-5; a weak D match, TRBD1 (5 bases). Germline loops: CDR1 MDHEN, CDR2 SYDVKM. Trimming shortened V by 4 bases and J by 6 bases, and 19 bases separated the two germline ends. The CDR3 is 16 residues long. CDR3 residues: CASSWATDGMGQPQHF. The CDR3 DNA sequence: TGTGCCAGCAGTTGGGCGACAGACGGCATGGGTCAGCCCCAGCATTTT.